The 7 T cell receptor beta chains below were found in one sample sequenced in a study of tumor-infiltrating lymphocytes in primary liver carcinoma. Priming with a constant-region primer yielded TCR beta cDNA from roughly 490 ng total RNA. ARM-PCR, slightly modified, supplied the TCR beta libraries through three nested multiplex PCR rounds. TRBV1-TRBV30 forward primers and a C-beta reverse primer were used in the first two PCR rounds, which each ran for ten to eleven cycles. MiXCR, applied by TCRdb to the multiplex PCR reads, yields one record per CDR3 protein. Counted here are 300,000 to 350,000 distinct CDR3 sequences, around three fifths occurring once; the ten biggest clones make up about a sixth. RNA isolated from unsorted whole blood supplied the blood RNA, with germline DNA also extracted. The source material was peripheral blood. These receptors were collected from a woman aged 30 to 39 with primary liver carcinoma and hepatitis B virus infection.

Details on this clonotype: This may be a read error, as it is one base from a much larger clone. The chain carries TRBV29-1 and TRBJ2-5, with D possibly being TRBD1 or TRBD2 (8 bases each). CDR1 and CDR2 (germline): SQVTM, ANQGSEA. Trimming removed 2 bases from V and 10 bases from J, with 26 bases in between. The CDR3 is 16 amino acids. CDR3 DNA sequence: TGCAGCGTTGAATTACCGACAGGGGCCTCGGGGGGGATCCAGTACTTC. Protein sequence: CSVELPTGASGGIQYF.

This clonotype came up a few times. The chain links TRBV6-5 to TRBJ2-1, with 8 nucleotides matching TRBD2. This CDR3 has 18 residues. V was pared by 1 base and J by 7 bases, with 15 bases of the junction left unmatched. Germline CDR1 is MNHEY and CDR2 is SVGAGI. Here the CDR3 reads CASSYFFTGTSSGNEQFF. CDR3 DNA: TGTGCCAGCAGTTACTTCTTCACAGGGACTAGTTCAGGGAATGAGCAGTTCTTC.

This sequence joins TRBV7-9 and TRBJ2-7, with a possible D match to TRBD1 (5 bases). From germline, CDR1 is SEHNR and CDR2 FQNEAQ (reference sequence). Trimming left V 7 bases short and J 2 bases short, with 15 bases between. The CDR3 spans 14 residues. CDR3 residues: CASTAPTDTYEQYF. The CDR3 region has the DNA TGTGCCAGCACCGCCCCGACAGACACCTACGAGCAGTACTTC.

Worth noting for this clonotype: Sequence at one end of the junction differs from germline and may be a read error. The rearrangement links TRBV12-3 or TRBV12-4 to TRBJ2-1; 9 nucleotides align to TRBD2. The CDR3 loop spans 14 amino acids. The CDR3 spells CANSRGTSSNEQFF. The CDR3, as DNA: TGTGCCAACAGTCGAGGGACTAGCAGCAATGAGCAGTTCTTC.

This clonotype occurred a few times. The CDR3 DNA reads as TGTGCCAGCAGCACTCAACAGATCGAAACGTACTTC. It specifies CASSTQQIETYF. The chain links TRBV21-1 to TRBJ2-5. TRBV21-1 is flagged as a pseudogene. The length of the CDR3 is 12 residues.

The V gene is TRBV7-9, the J gene TRBJ2-7, with D possibly being TRBD2 (6 bases). The CDR3 is 17 amino acids. Germline values: CDR1 SEHNR, CDR2 FQNEAQ (reference sequence). Deletions cut 11 bases from V and 3 bases from J, with 29 bases between. The CDR3 loop reads CAAQLDGGVAGHYEQYF. CDR3 nucleotides: TGTGCCGCTCAGCTGGACGGGGGAGTCGCAGGTCACTACGAGCAGTACTTC.

V is TRBV28 and J is TRBJ1-2, with 7 bases aligning to TRBD1. V was clipped by 5 bases and J by 3 bases; unmatched bases: 9. The CDR3 length is 15 residues. CDR1 MDHEN and CDR2 SYDVKM come from the germline V gene. Written as DNA, the CDR3 is TGTGCCAGCAGTCCAAGTCTGGGACAGCACTATGGCTACACCTTC. Its protein is CASSPSLGQHYGYTF.